Listed below are T cell receptor beta chains from one sample, sequenced in a study of CD8 T cells in Susac syndrome. TCRdb reanalysed the immunoSEQ multiplex PCR reads using MiXCR and keeps one entry per CDR3 protein. This sample has around 230,000 distinct CDR3 sequences, with 90% to 96% found just once. Sequenced: CD4+ T cells from PBMCs. Source of these receptors: a human donor with Susac syndrome. Both conserved end residues are part of each CDR3. A D gene is named only where the DNA matches it firmly. Clone size, where shown, is once, few, many, or a class for clones that have expanded.

j_call,d_call,clone_size,v_call,cdr3_nt,cdr3_aa
TRBJ2-7,TRBD2,-,TRBV27,TGTGCCAGCAGCAAACAACCGGGACTAGCGGGAGCCCTCCCCTCCTACGAGCAGTACTTC,CASSKQPGLAGALPSYEQYF
TRBJ2-3,-,-,TRBV27,TGTGCCAGCGATCACAACAGTCCGAGTAGCACAGATACGCAGTATTTT,CASDHNSPSSTDTQYF
TRBJ1-3,-,once,TRBV28,TGTGCCAGCACCCCAGGGGCCTCTGGAAACACCATATATTTT,CASTPGASGNTIYF
TRBJ2-5,-,-,TRBV20-1,TGCAGTGCTACACGCTCGGAGACCCAGTACTTC,CSATRSETQYF
TRBJ2-1,TRBD2,-,TRBV3-1,TGTGCCAGCAGCCTAATAGGGCTAGCGGGGTACAATGAGCAGTTCTTC,CASSLIGLAGYNEQFF
TRBJ1-2,TRBD1,-,TRBV2,TGTGCCAGAAGATCAGGGGGCAATGGCTACACCTTC,CARRSGGNGYTF
TRBJ1-5,-,-,TRBV20-1,TGCAGGGAGACCCTTGGAGAGAGCAATCAGCCCCAGCATTTT,CRETLGESNQPQHF
TRBJ2-1,TRBD2,-,TRBV15,TGTGCCACCAGCAGAGATCGCGGGAGCTCCTACAATGAGCAGTTCTTC,CATSRDRGSSYNEQFF
TRBJ1-2,-,once,TRBV7-2,TGTGCCAGCAGCTTAGGGACCGCGGATGGCTACACCTTC,CASSLGTADGYTF
TRBJ1-5,TRBD1,-,TRBV24-1,TGTGCCACCAGTGAGGACAGGGATAGCAATCAGCCCCAGCATTTT,CATSEDRDSNQPQHF
TRBJ2-3,-,-,TRBV1,TGCACCAGCAGCCAAGAACGACTAGCGGGGTTCACAGATACGCAGTATTTT,CTSSQERLAGFTDTQYF
TRBJ1-1,TRBD1,once,TRBV18,TGTGCCAGCTCACCACCGTCGGGACAGGACGAGAACACTGAAGCTTTCTTT,CASSPPSGQDENTEAFF
TRBJ2-7,TRBD2,-,TRBV30,TGTGCCTGGAGTGCCTTCGGGCTAGCGGGACTCTACGAGCAGTACTTC,CAWSAFGLAGLYEQYF
TRBJ2-1,TRBD2,-,TRBV30,TGTGCCTGGAGTGTTGTGACTAGCGGACAGCAGTTCTTC,CAWSVVTSGQQFF
TRBJ1-2,-,-,TRBV29-1,TGCAGCGCAGACAGATTATATGGCTACACCTTC,CSADRLYGYTF
TRBJ2-3,-,-,TRBV1,TGCACCAGCAGCCAGACCCCCCCTTACACAGATACGCAGTATTTT,CTSSQTPPYTDTQYF
TRBJ2-5,-,-,TRBV4-1,TGCGCCAGCAGCCAAGACGGGGCGGAGACCCAGTACTTC,CASSQDGAETQYF
TRBJ2-1,-,-,TRBV24-1,TGTGCCACAAGAGACGACTACAATGAGCAGTTCTTC,CATRDDYNEQFF
TRBJ1-2,TRBD1,-,TRBV20-1,TGCAGTGCTAGAGAGGGACAGGGTGTATTAGGCGGCTACACCTTC,CSAREGQGVLGGYTF
TRBJ2-3,-,-,TRBV24-1,TGTGCCACAGAGGGAGCTAGCACAGATACGCAGTATTTT,CATEGASTDTQYF
TRBJ2-2,-,-,TRBV29-1,TGCAGCGTTGGAAGGGGGAGTTCCGGGGAGCTGTTTTTT,CSVGRGSSGELFF
TRBJ2-5,TRBD1,-,TRBV5-1,TGCGCCAGCAGCCTGGAACTTGACAGGGGTGGGGAGACCCAGTACTTC,CASSLELDRGGETQYF
TRBJ2-7,TRBD2,-,TRBV25-1,TGTGCCAGCAGGCCTAGCGGAGCCTACGAGCAGTACTTC,CASRPSGAYEQYF
TRBJ2-1,-,once,TRBV9,TGTGCCAGCAGCGTACGGCCGAATTACAATGAGCAGTTCTTC,CASSVRPNYNEQFF
TRBJ2-5,-,-,TRBV19,TGTGCCAGTAGTACCCCCCCACAGACAGCGGTAGAGACCCAGTACTTC,CASSTPPQTAVETQYF
TRBJ2-7,-,once,TRBV21-1,TGTGCCAGCAGCAAGTCCGTTCGGGCAAAGCAGTACTTC,CASSKSVRAKQYF